Given below is one T cell receptor (beta chain) in context. The target antigen is unknown. One end of the junction does not line up with germline, which may come from a read error. Amplification of TCR alpha and beta CDR3 regions from RNA used iRepertoire nested multiplex PCR. For one-step reverse transcription and amplification, 100-400 ng of tissue mRNA or PBMC total RNA was used. TCRdb ran MiXCR on the multiplex PCR reads and lists one entry per CDR3 protein. The sample contains more than 95,000 distinct CDR3 sequences, about 28% of which appear only once. This entry belongs to a study of glioma-infiltrating T cells. Study-wide results and limits: Above-expected tissue-blood divergence occurred in all gliomas, most in low-grade ones.

CDR3 length: 15 residues. Germline CDR1 reads SGHTA; CDR2 reads FQGNSA. The source of this sequence is a human donor with low-grade glioma or glioblastoma, undergoing nonglioma brain surgery, or in good health (not recorded which). The rearrangement links TRBV7-2 to TRBJ1-6, with D maybe TRBD1 (6 bases). The specimen sequenced was glioma tissue, nonneoplastic brain tissue, or PBMCs (not recorded which). CDR3: CAGSLQQGFNSPLHF. CDR3 in DNA: TGTGCCGGCAGCTTACAACAGGGTTTTAATTCACCCCTCCACTTT. Combining the CDR3 with reference TRBV7-2 and TRBJ1-6 gives the whole variable domain GAGVSQSPSNKVTEKGKDVELRCDPISGHTALYWYRQSLGQGLEFLIYFQGNSAPDKSGLPSDRFSAERTGGSVSTLTIQRTQQEDSAVYLCAGSLQQGFNSPLHFGNGTRLTVT.